The 18 T cell receptor beta chains below were found in one sample sequenced in a study of breast tumors, draining lymph nodes, adjacent tissues. Breast cancer patients provided tissue from their axillary draining lymph nodes. TCRdb reprocessed the multiplex PCR reads via MiXCR and lists one record per CDR3 protein. Of around 130,000 distinct CDR3 sequences in the sample, 21% are singletons; the top ten hold around 2.2%. The sample was axillary lymph node tissue. The receptors stem from a female donor with breast cancer. Some clones in this sample may be carry-over from other donors' samples.

On this clonotype: A clone one base away is much larger, so this may be a read error. This chain connects TRBV18 to TRBJ2-7; D not certain. Germline V gene sequence: CDR1 KGHSH, CDR2 LQKENI. Deletions cut 10 bases from V and 6 bases from J, with 19 bases between. There are 13 residues in the CDR3. The CDR3 is CATAKPQTCEQYF. Here the CDR3 DNA reads TGTGCCACCGCCAAGCCCCAAACCTGCGAGCAGTACTTC.

This clonotype has a count of ten or more. V usage is TRBV14 and J usage is TRBJ1-2, with a weak D call TRBD1 (5 bases). V lost 0 bases and J 8 bases, leaving 10 bases between the germline ends. This CDR3 has 13 residues. Germline V gives CDR1 SGHDN, CDR2 FVKESK. CDR3 protein: CASSQEFRVGYTF. The CDR3 DNA sequence: TGTGCCAGCAGCCAAGAATTCAGGGTCGGCTACACCTTC.

This clonotype was observed many times. As DNA, the CDR3 is TGTGCCAGCAGCGTAGCTGAAGGCATATCCTACGAGCAGTACTTC. Protein sequence: CASSVAEGISYEQYF. V gene TRBV9 combines with J gene TRBJ2-7; D not certain. V shed 0 bases and J shed 1 base, with 11 bases lying between them. Germline CDR1 SGDLS, CDR2 YYNGEE. The CDR3 runs to 15 residues. Full variable domain (missing parts from reference TRBV9 and TRBJ2-7): DSGVTQTPKHLITATGQRVTLRCSPRSGDLSVYWYQQSLDQGLQFLIQYYNGEERAKGNILERFSAQQFPDLHSELNLSSLELGDSALYFCASSVAEGISYEQYFGPGTRLTVT.

This clonotype was detected ten times or more. V usage is TRBV19 and J usage is TRBJ2-1, with a tentative D call TRBD2 (6 bases). V shed 8 bases and J shed 7 bases, with 15 bases lying between them. CDR3 length: 13 amino acids. The V gene's germline CDR1 is LNHDA and CDR2 SQIVND (reference sequence). CDR3 nucleotide sequence: TGTGCCAGTCGGGGGTCTCTTCTAAATGAGCAGTTCTTC. Protein sequence: CASRGSLLNEQFF.

In its sample, this clonotype was seen many times. The CDR3 region has the DNA TGTGCCAGCAGCGTAGGGCTAGCGGGAGGCCGAGTACACGAGCAGTACTTC. Translation gives CASSVGLAGGRVHEQYF. The V and J genes are TRBV9 and TRBJ2-7; 11 bases map to TRBD2. Germline V gene sequence: CDR1 SGDLS, CDR2 YYNGEE. The CDR3 consists of 17 residues. Unmatched junction bases numbered 10, after V lost 0 bases and J lost 5 bases. The entire variable domain, with the rest obtained from reference TRBV9 and TRBJ2-7, is as follows: DSGVTQTPKHLITATGQRVTLRCSPRSGDLSVYWYQQSLDQGLQFLIQYYNGEERAKGNILERFSAQQFPDLHSELNLSSLELGDSALYFCASSVGLAGGRVHEQYFGPGTRLTVT.

Of note for this clonotype: A much larger clone differs by one base, so this may be a read error. The J gene is TRBJ1-5, the V gene TRBV7-2; D is perhaps TRBD1 (6 bases). Trimming cost V 6 bases and J 5 bases, with 14 bases left between them. The CDR3 sequence is 14 residues long. CDR1 is SGHTA and CDR2 is FQGNSA in the germline V gene. The CDR3 here is CASSRGGRDQPQHF. CDR3 DNA: TGTGCCAGCAGTCGGGGGGGGCGCGATCAGCCCCAGCATTTT.

This clonotype was recorded many times. The chain couples TRBV6-6 to TRBJ2-7; D gene ambiguous. CDR1 is MNHNY, CDR2 SVGAGI, per germline (reference sequence). Between the trimmed V and J ends, which lost 0 bases and 2 bases, there was a span of 11 bases. The length of the CDR3 is 15 residues. CDR3 sequence: CASSYSPGPAYEQYF. The CDR3 DNA reads TGTGCCAGCAGTTACTCTCCCGGGCCAGCCTACGAGCAGTACTTC.

This clonotype was counted a single time. The junction differs from germline at one of its ends, possibly a read error. The chain carries TRBV25-1 and TRBJ1-3; 9 nucleotides line up with TRBD1. The CDR3 is 16 amino acids. Germline V gives CDR1 MGHDK, CDR2 SYGVNS. The CDR3 nucleotides are TGTGCCAGCAGTGACTTTACAGGGGGCTCTGGAAGCACCATATATTTT. Protein: CASSDFTGGSGSTIYF.

This clonotype came up many times. This chain joins TRBV24-1 and TRBJ2-5; 8 bases align to TRBD1. This CDR3 is 14 amino acids long. The germline gives CDR1 KGHDR, CDR2 SFDVKD. V lost 9 bases, J lost 5 bases, and 10 bases stayed unmatched. The CDR3 protein is CATQDRGGVETQYF. The CDR3 DNA is TGTGCCACCCAAGACAGGGGCGGCGTGGAGACCCAGTACTTC.

This chain links TRBV5-4 with TRBJ2-5, with D tentatively TRBD1 or TRBD2 (5 bases each). CDR1 and CDR2 (germline): SGHNT, YYREEE (reference sequence). Trimming took 4 bases from V and 1 from J, leaving 11 bases between them. The CDR3 is made up of 14 amino acids. The CDR3 loop is CASSMPGPQETQYF. The CDR3 DNA is TGTGCCAGCAGCATGCCGGGACCCCAAGAGACCCAGTACTTC.

The sample holds many counts of this clonotype. This chain joins TRBV19 and TRBJ2-3, with D perhaps TRBD2 (6 bases). The CDR3 loop spans 17 amino acids. V was pared by 3 bases and J by 0 bases, with 16 bases between. Per germline, CDR1 LNHDA and CDR2 SQIVND (reference sequence). The CDR3 bases are TGTGCCAGTAGTATCTACGGGACTGGCTGGAGCACAGATACGCAGTATTTT. It specifies CASSIYGTGWSTDTQYF.

CDR3: CASDLGETGSGELFF. CDR3 in DNA: TGCGCCAGCGACTTGGGAGAGACAGGGTCCGGGGAGCTGTTTTTT. The J gene is TRBJ2-2, the V gene TRBV5-1; 7 bases align to TRBD1. The germline V gene encodes CDR1 SGHRS and CDR2 YFSETQ. The CDR3 is 15 residues long. V lost 7 bases, J lost 6 bases, and 12 bases stayed unmatched.

The V gene is TRBV6-1, the J gene TRBJ1-6; 9 positions agree with TRBD1. The ends lost 11 bases at V and 7 bases at J; junction bases unmatched: 12. This CDR3 spans 15 amino acids. The germline gives CDR1 MNHNS, CDR2 SASEGT. CDR3 DNA sequence: TGTGCCGGAGGAAAGGACAGGGGAAGGAATTCACCCCTCCACTTT. It yields the protein CAGGKDRGRNSPLHF.

This clonotype was picked up many times. The chain links TRBV5-1 to TRBJ2-7; TRBD2 agrees at 13 bases. V lost 2 bases and J lost 11; bases outside the gene matches: 10. The CDR3 has 15 residues. Germline CDR1 and CDR2: SGHRS and YFSETQ. CDR3: CASSFSPGTSGTEYF. Here the CDR3 DNA reads TGCGCCAGCAGCTTTTCCCCTGGGACTAGCGGGACGGAGTACTTC.

This clonotype occurred many times. V gene TRBV2 combines with J gene TRBJ2-6; D ambiguous. Trimming cost V 0 bases and J 0 bases, with 6 bases left between them. The CDR3 is 16 residues long. Germline CDR1 and CDR2: SNHLY and FYNNEI. CDR3 region: CASSEAVVSGANVLTF. The CDR3 DNA sequence: TGTGCCAGCAGTGAAGCGGTGGTCTCTGGGGCCAACGTCCTGACTTTC.

The CDR3 DNA is TGTGCCAGCAGTGAGCCGACAGGCTGGGGTGGCTACACCTTC. Translation: CASSEPTGWGGYTF. The chain recombines TRBV6-1 with TRBJ1-2; a possible D gene is TRBD1 (6 bases). CDR3 length: 14 amino acids. Per the germline V gene, CDR1 is MNHNS and CDR2 is SASEGT. V lost 3 bases, J lost 7 bases, and 15 bases lay in between.

This clonotype has a count of ten or more. The chain combines TRBV10-1 with TRBJ2-7, with TRBD2 matching over 11 bases. CDR1 is WNHNN and CDR2 is SYGVQD in the germline V gene (reference sequence). V shed 6 bases and J 5 bases; nucleotides not matched to a gene: 12. The CDR3 is made up of 16 amino acids. Here the CDR3 DNA reads TGCGCCAGCAGGGAAAATAGCGGGAGGGCCAAGGACGAGCAGTACTTC. This translates into CASRENSGRAKDEQYF.

This clonotype has ten or more counts. This chain's CDR3 is CASSTAGGTGELFF. CDR3 nucleotides: TGTGCCAGCAGCACCGCGGGGGGGACCGGGGAGCTGTTTTTT. This chain connects TRBV13 to TRBJ2-2, with 9 bases matching TRBD2. Unmatched junction bases numbered 3, after V lost 5 bases and J lost 5 bases. Germline V gene lookup returns CDR1 PRHDT and CDR2 FYEKMQ (reference sequence). The CDR3 runs to 14 residues.